This entry features one T cell receptor (beta chain) sequence. Specified time point: recipient sample about 28 days before transplant, after cytoreduction. The assay was immunoSEQ multiplex PCR, and TCRdb's table has in-frame clones only and misses some. This repertoire shows some 50,000 clones, roughly 85% found once; its top ten account for approximately 5.3%. The data originate from a study of T cell clonotyping in hematopoietic cell transplantation. About the research overall: Recipient samples before transplant were obtained post-cytoreduction.

The sequencing here drew on peripheral blood mononuclear cells, taken before stem cell transplant. The source is a man in his fifties or sixties with myelodysplastic syndrome. Some clones in this sample may be carry-over from other donors' samples.

CDR3 in DNA: TGTGCCAGCAGTTTAAAGCAGGGATCCATGTATGGCTACACCTTC. As protein: CASSLKQGSMYGYTF. The chain recombines TRBV27 with TRBJ1-2, with D possibly being TRBD1 (5 bases). Germline V lookup: CDR1 MNHEY, CDR2 SMNVEV (reference sequence). V was shortened by 2 bases and J by 5 bases, with 15 bases between the two germline ends. The CDR3 spans 15 residues.